The 18 T cell receptor beta chains reported below all come from one sample, sequenced in a study of control samples from healthy donors and cancer patients. The method was immunoSEQ multiplex PCR; TCRdb's version includes in-frame clones alone and lacks a portion of them. The sample shows 150,000 to 200,000 clones, 90% to 95% of them seen only once. Material: blood. These receptor sequences come from a woman aged 18 to 35 in good health.

This chain joins TRBV6-5 and TRBJ2-5, with TRBD2 as a possible D gene (6 bases). V was cut by 0 bases and J by 5 bases, with 13 bases left in between. CDR1 and CDR2 from the germline V gene are MNHEY and SVGAGI. The CDR3 has 15 amino acids. The DNA for the CDR3 is TGTGCCAGCAGTTACTCGATTCGGGGGTCGGAGACCCAGTACTTC. It encodes CASSYSIRGSETQYF.

This sequence joins TRBV19 and TRBJ1-1, with TRBD1 matching 8 bases. This CDR3 region has 17 residues. Per germline, CDR1 LNHDA and CDR2 SQIVND (reference sequence). The J segment lost 1 base and the V segment lost 7 bases, leaving 14 bases of the junction unmatched. The CDR3 DNA reads as TGTGCCAGTACCTCGACGCCCCGGACAGGGAAGAACACTGAAGCTTTCTTT. Translating it yields CASTSTPRTGKNTEAFF.

V usage is TRBV6-2 or TRBV6-3 and J usage is TRBJ1-5; D is uncertain. The CDR3 contains 18 residues. The ends were cut back, 6 bases at V and 0 bases at J, with 21 bases in the middle. From germline, CDR1 is MNHEY and CDR2 SVGEGT. This CDR3 reads CASSPPDSSWYSNQPQHF. The CDR3 bases are TGTGCCAGCAGCCCGCCCGACTCTAGCTGGTATAGCAATCAGCCCCAGCATTTT.

As to this clone: In the same sample, other DNA sequences code for this CDR3. This rearrangement joins TRBV19 to TRBJ2-6; possibly TRBD1 for D (6 bases). Per germline, CDR1 LNHDA and CDR2 SQIVND (reference sequence). V gave up 5 bases and J gave up 0 bases, with 17 bases separating them. The CDR3 is 18 amino acids. CDR3 amino acids: CASSVWDMTVSGANVLTF. The DNA of the CDR3 is TGTGCCAGTAGTGTGTGGGACATGACAGTCTCTGGGGCCAACGTCCTGACTTTC.

This clone was counted only a few times. The V call is TRBV12-5, the J call TRBJ1-1; D may be TRBD1 (5 bases). CDR1 is LGHNT, CDR2 FRNRAP, per germline. CDR3 length: 14 residues. The V gene lost 6 bases and the J gene lost 4 bases, with 15 bases spanning the gap. In nucleotides, the CDR3 is TGTGCTAGTGGCCCCGGCCTGAGGGGCACTGAAGCTTTCTTT. This sequence encodes CASGPGLRGTEAFF.

This chain joins TRBV7-9 and TRBJ1-2; D possibly corresponds to TRBD1 (5 bases). Germline lookup yields CDR1 SEHNR and CDR2 FQNEAQ (reference sequence). V lost 1 base, J lost 5 bases, and 17 bases lay in between. This CDR3 is built from 16 residues. The CDR3 DNA reads as TGTGCCAGCAGCTTAGACGGCGCCAGGGTGGTGTATGGCTACACCTTC. Its protein is CASSLDGARVVYGYTF.

This chain uses TRBV27 with TRBJ2-6; 7 nucleotides align to TRBD1. V trimming: 5 bases; J trimming: 4 bases; junction bases outside the gene matches: 17. CDR3 length equals 19 residues. Germline CDR1 and CDR2: MNHEY and SMNVEV (reference sequence). The CDR3 DNA reads TGTGCCAGCAGTGCCGTTGGGGACAGACACTCCGCGGGGGCCAACGTCCTGACTTTC. It specifies CASSAVGDRHSAGANVLTF.

The V and J genes are TRBV19 and TRBJ1-5; 10 bases line up with TRBD1. The junction had 10 bases not matched to a gene; V was cut back by 4 bases and J by 7 bases. The CDR3 runs to 16 residues. Germline CDR1 reads LNHDA; CDR2 reads SQIVND (reference sequence). CDR3 DNA sequence: TGTGCCAGTAGTACTCAAGGACAGGGGGGAAGACAGCCCCAGCATTTT. It is translated as CASSTQGQGGRQPQHF.

This rearrangement joins TRBV19 to TRBJ1-2, with a possible D match to TRBD1 (5 bases). The CDR3 loop spans 12 amino acids. The V end was cut by 9 bases, the J end by 3 bases, with 11 bases between. The germline V gene encodes CDR1 LNHDA and CDR2 SQIVND (reference sequence). The CDR3 nucleotides are TGTGCCAGCAAGACAGATCACTATGGCTACACCTTC. Its translation: CASKTDHYGYTF.

This chain connects TRBV27 to TRBJ1-2; unclear D gene. Trimming left V 5 bases short and J 8 bases short, with 15 bases between. Germline assignment: CDR1 MNHEY and CDR2 SMNVEV (reference sequence). The CDR3 is 13 residues long. The CDR3 sequence is CASSIHQRGGYTF. The CDR3, as DNA: TGTGCCAGCAGTATACACCAACGTGGGGGCTACACCTTC.

The chain is built from TRBV7-9 and TRBJ1-4; 8 bases map to TRBD1. J gave up 8 bases and V 6 bases, and 8 bases lay outside the gene matches. This CDR3 contains 14 residues. Germline V lookup: CDR1 SEHNR, CDR2 FQNEAQ (reference sequence). The CDR3 reads CASRYGTGDEKLFF. DNA for the CDR3: TGTGCCAGCAGGTATGGGACAGGAGACGAAAAACTGTTTTTT.

This rearrangement joins TRBV12-3 or TRBV12-4 to TRBJ2-7, with D possibly matching TRBD2 (6 bases). This CDR3 is built from 12 residues. The germline V and J ends were trimmed by 4 bases and 13 bases, with 17 bases remaining between them. CDR3 sequence: CASSSTAGRLYF. The CDR3 region has the DNA TGTGCCAGCAGTTCAACCGCGGGACGCCTTTACTTC.

In its sample, this clone was seen once. The chain carries TRBV5-6 and TRBJ1-1, with D maybe TRBD1 (6 bases). The CDR3 is 14 amino acids. Trimming took 4 bases from V and 3 from J, leaving 13 bases between them. Germline V gene sequence: CDR1 SGHDT, CDR2 YYEEEE. The CDR3 loop is CASSAWGRHTEAFF. The CDR3 DNA sequence: TGTGCCAGCAGCGCCTGGGGGCGTCACACTGAAGCTTTCTTT.

The J gene is TRBJ2-3, the V gene TRBV7-9; possible D gene TRBD1, 6 bases. Deletions cut 2 bases from V and 2 bases from J, with 11 bases between. The CDR3 totals 15 residues. The germline gives CDR1 SEHNR, CDR2 FQNEAQ (reference sequence). The CDR3 nucleotides read TGTGCCAGCAGCTTACAGGGGTCATTCACAGATACGCAGTATTTT. Translation: CASSLQGSFTDTQYF.

V and J are TRBV19 and TRBJ1-1, with D unresolved. The V end was cut by 2 bases, the J end by 1 base, with 8 bases between. The CDR3 is 14 amino acids. Germline V gene lookup returns CDR1 LNHDA and CDR2 SQIVND (reference sequence). CDR3 bases: TGTGCCAGTAGTATATCTCGCGGGAACACTGAAGCTTTCTTT. It specifies CASSISRGNTEAFF. Full variable domain (outside the CDR3, taken from reference TRBV19 and TRBJ1-1): DGGITQSPKYLFRKEGQNVTLSCEQNLNHDAMYWYRQDPGQGLRLIYYSQIVNDFQKGDIAEGYSVSREKKESFPLTVTSAQKNPTAFYLCASSISRGNTEAFFGQGTRLTVV.

The chain joins TRBV2 to TRBJ2-7; 7 bases are shared with TRBD1. The germline CDR1 and CDR2 sequences are SNHLY and FYNNEI. After removal of 6 bases from V and 3 bases from J, the junction contained 11 bases not matched to a gene. The CDR3 covers 15 residues. The CDR3 region has the DNA TGTGCCAGCAGCCGGAGACAGGGTCTTCTCTACGAGCAGTACTTC. As protein: CASSRRQGLLYEQYF. The variable domain in full, completed from reference TRBV2 and TRBJ2-7, reads EPEVTQTPSHQVTQMGQEVILRCVPISNHLYFYWYRQILGQKVEFLVSFYNNEISEKSEIFDDQFSVERPDGSNFTLKIRSTKLEDSAMYFCASSRRQGLLYEQYFGPGTRLTVT.

V is TRBV7-2 and J is TRBJ1-2; TRBD1 agrees at 10 bases. Unmatched junction bases numbered 7, after V lost 3 bases and J lost 3 bases. Germline assignment: CDR1 SGHTA and CDR2 FQGNSA. This CDR3 has 16 amino acids. The CDR3 sequence is CASSLFFGQGDYGYTF. The CDR3 DNA reads as TGTGCCAGCAGCTTGTTCTTTGGACAGGGGGACTATGGCTACACCTTC.

This chain links TRBV7-3 with TRBJ2-2, with D unresolved. CDR1 and CDR2 (germline): SGHTA, FQGTGA. The CDR3 is 14 residues long. V dropped 5 bases and J dropped 5 bases, with 12 bases sitting between them. The CDR3 DNA reads as TGTGCCAGCAGCCAAGGCCTTACTACCGGGGAGCTGTTTTTT. Its protein is CASSQGLTTGELFF.